The sample holds a few counts of the clone carrying this TCR beta chain. Germline V gene lookup returns CDR1 DFQATT and CDR2 SNEGSKA (reference sequence). CDR3 length equals 11 residues. Trimming pared 4 bases from V and 13 bases from J, leaving 14 bases between. This specimen belongs to a study of blood T cells in healthy people across ages. A sample-barcoded 5' primer and a J-beta primer mix were used in a second PCR of roughly 6 to 11 cycles. Each CDR3 protein is one row after TCRdb ran MiXCR on the 5' RACE reads. The table shows about 720,000 distinct CDR3 sequences, with 20% to 25% occurring only once. Separately, the same data were catalogued under a study of T cells of mothers and their children. Per that study: Input to cDNA synthesis comprised all extracted RNA, at a ratio of approximately 1.5 ug per 15 ul. Within related and unrelated pairs, thymic selection shapes TCR recombination output in a similar way.

The chain recombines TRBV20-1 with TRBJ2-1, with D perhaps matching TRBD2 (5 bases). What was sequenced was blood. The receptor's source is a boy between 10 and 17 years old in good health. The CDR3 sequence is CSATPLGGQFF. The CDR3, as DNA: TGCAGTGCTACACCATTAGGAGGTCAGTTCTTC.